The following is a TCR beta chain sequence with its context. Its antigen remains undetermined. One base away there is no much larger clone; base qualities are not given. The cysteine opens and the phenylalanine closes a CDR3 of 15 amino acids. Only the CDR3 DNA stays, 45 bases, in frame from base 1. V gives up 5 bases and J gives up 7 bases, and the segment between their germline ends measures 20 bases. From a lookup of the germline V gene, CDR1 and CDR2 are MDHEN and SYDVKM. Using the immunoSEQ assay, the TCR beta locus was amplified and sequenced, producing bulk TCR Vbeta CDR3 data. Regarding the original processing steps: Non-productive CDR3s, sequences shorter than 7 amino acids, and those not starting with C or ending with F/W were excluded. Analysis was limited to specimens with at least 1000 reads, and clonotypes were defined at the amino acid level. To compute clonality, Pielou's evenness was subtracted from 1. Library sizes were equalized by abundance-weighted random subsampling with replacement, repeated 100 times to report 95% confidence intervals. Repertoire overlap was quantified using the Morisita overlap index, and the top 40 clones per specimen were examined for overlap with the irAE. TCRdb limited this immuneACCESS table to in-frame rearrangements with V and J called. A share of clones is missing; checked studies link under half to unresolved V genes, and the rest is unexplained. That table gives V, J and clone size, and the DNA gave D and trimming. Within this sample are about 2,500 clones, with roughly 85% of them counted one time only. The biggest ten clones account for more than 6.5% of the sample.

The sample is drawn from a study of T cells in tumors and immune-related adverse events (TCRdb year 2021). The sample's treatment or condition label is to be understood as: nivolumab (PD-1 blockade) given before sampling. The DNeasy Blood and Tissue Kit was used to extract DNA from the formalin-fixed paraffin-embedded specimens. The rearranged segments are TRBV28 and TRBJ2-5; the D gene is not confidently resolved. Source: tumor tissue, taken from a patient treated with anti-PD-1 therapy. The source of this sequence is a female donor with metastatic renal cell carcinoma. The CDR3 protein sequence reads: CASSTHGGLTGTQYF. The sequenced DNA: TGTGCCAGCAGTACCCACGGCGGTTTAACGGGGACCCAGTACTTC.